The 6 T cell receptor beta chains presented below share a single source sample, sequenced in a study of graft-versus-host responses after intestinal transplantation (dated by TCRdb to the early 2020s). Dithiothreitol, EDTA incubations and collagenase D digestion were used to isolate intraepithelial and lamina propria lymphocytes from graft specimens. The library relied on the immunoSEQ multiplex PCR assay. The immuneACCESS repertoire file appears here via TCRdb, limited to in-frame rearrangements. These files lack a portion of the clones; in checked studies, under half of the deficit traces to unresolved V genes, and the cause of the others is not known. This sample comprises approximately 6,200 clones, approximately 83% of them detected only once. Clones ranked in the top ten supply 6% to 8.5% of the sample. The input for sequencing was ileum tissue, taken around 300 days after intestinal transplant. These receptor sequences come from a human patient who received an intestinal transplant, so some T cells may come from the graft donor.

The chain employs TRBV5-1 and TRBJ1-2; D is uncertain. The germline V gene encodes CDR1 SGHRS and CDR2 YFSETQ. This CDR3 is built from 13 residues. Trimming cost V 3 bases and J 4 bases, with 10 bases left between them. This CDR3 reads CASSSGIFYGYTF. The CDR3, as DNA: TGCGCCAGCAGCTCCGGGATTTTCTATGGCTACACCTTC.

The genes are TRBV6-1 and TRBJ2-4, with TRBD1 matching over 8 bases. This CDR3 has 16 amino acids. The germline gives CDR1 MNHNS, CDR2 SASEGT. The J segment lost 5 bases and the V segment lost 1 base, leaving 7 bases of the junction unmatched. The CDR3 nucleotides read TGTGCCAGCAGTGAAGAGGACAGGGAGGTGGAAAACATTCAGTACTTC. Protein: CASSEEDREVENIQYF.

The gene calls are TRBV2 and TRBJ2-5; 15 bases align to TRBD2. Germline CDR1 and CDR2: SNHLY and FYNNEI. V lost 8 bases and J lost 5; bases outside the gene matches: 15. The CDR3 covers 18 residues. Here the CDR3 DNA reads TGTGCCAGCCTCGAGGGACTAGCGGGGGGATTCTCCTACGAGACCCAGTACTTC. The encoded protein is CASLEGLAGGFSYETQYF.

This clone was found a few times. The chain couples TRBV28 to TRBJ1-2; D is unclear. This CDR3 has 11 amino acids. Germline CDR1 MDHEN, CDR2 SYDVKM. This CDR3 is CVARKNYGYTF. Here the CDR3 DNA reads TGTGTGGCCAGGAAAAACTATGGCTACACCTTC.

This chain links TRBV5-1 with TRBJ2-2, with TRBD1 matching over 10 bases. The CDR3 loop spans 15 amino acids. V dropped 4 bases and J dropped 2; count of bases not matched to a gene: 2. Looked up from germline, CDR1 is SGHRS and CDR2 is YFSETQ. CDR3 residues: CASSRDRGNTGELFF. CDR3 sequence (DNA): TGCGCCAGCAGCAGGGACAGGGGAAACACCGGGGAGCTGTTTTTT. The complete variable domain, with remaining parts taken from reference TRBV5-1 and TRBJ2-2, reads KAGVTQTPRYLIKTRGQQVTLSCSPISGHRSVSWYQQTPGQGLQFLFEYFSETQRNKGNFPGRFSGRQFSNSRSEMNVSTLELGDSALYLCASSRDRGNTGELFFGEGSRLTVL.

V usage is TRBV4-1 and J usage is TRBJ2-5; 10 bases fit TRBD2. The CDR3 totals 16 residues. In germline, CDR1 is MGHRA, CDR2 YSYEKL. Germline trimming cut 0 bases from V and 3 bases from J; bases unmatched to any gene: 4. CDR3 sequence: CASSQDEGTSEETQYF. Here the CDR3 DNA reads TGCGCCAGCAGCCAAGATGAGGGGACTAGCGAAGAGACCCAGTACTTC.